Included here is one TCR beta chain sequence, with context. The antigen is not known. UMI-labeled TRB cDNA libraries were prepared by 5' RACE. TCRdb derives one entry per CDR3 protein from the 5' RACE reads, leaving out DNA. The sample totals about 84,000 distinct CDR3 sequences; its top ten clones hold roughly 0.62%. This entry comes from a study of CXCR3-negative and CXCR3-positive naive CD8 T cells. Findings and limits, study-wide: The TRB CDR3s that CXCR3-positive naive cells carried were more hydrophobic than those of CXCR3-negative naive cells. The study found that naive CXCR3-negative and CXCR3-positive cells shared TRBV-TRBJ usage, while memory cells differed.

This CDR3 spans 11 amino acids. Germline V lookup: CDR1 SQVTM, CDR2 ANQGSEA. The chain carries TRBV29-1 and TRBJ1-1; TCRdb designates TRBD1, a call that cannot be tested without DNA. The receptor comes from a human donor in good health. Some clones in this sample may be carry-over from other donors' samples. The specimen was naive CXCR3+ CD8+ T cells from blood. Subset given: CD45RO-CCR7+CD27+CD95- naive CD8+ T cells expressing CXCR3 (TNR3+). This CDR3 is CSVESLKGRVF. Based on the CDR3 plus reference TRBV29-1 and TRBJ1-1, the full variable domain is SAVISQKPSRDICQRGTSLTIQCQVDSQVTMMFWYRQQPGQSLTLIATANQGSEATYESGFVIDKFPISRPNLTFSTLTVSNMSPEDSSIYLCSVESLKGRVFGQGTRLTVV.